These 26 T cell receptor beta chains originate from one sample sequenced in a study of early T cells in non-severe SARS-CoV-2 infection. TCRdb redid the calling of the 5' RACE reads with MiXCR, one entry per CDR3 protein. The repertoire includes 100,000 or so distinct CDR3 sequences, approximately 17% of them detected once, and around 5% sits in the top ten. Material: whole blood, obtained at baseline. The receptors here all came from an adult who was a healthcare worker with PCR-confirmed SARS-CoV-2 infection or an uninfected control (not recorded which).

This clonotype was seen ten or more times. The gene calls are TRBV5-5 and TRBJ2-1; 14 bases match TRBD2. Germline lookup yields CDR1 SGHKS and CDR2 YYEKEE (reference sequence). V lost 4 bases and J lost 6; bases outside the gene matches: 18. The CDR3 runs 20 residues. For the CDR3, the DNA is TGTGCCAGCAGCCCTACGGGACTAGCGGGAGTCCCGACATTGTTCAATGAGCAGTTCTTC. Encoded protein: CASSPTGLAGVPTLFNEQFF.

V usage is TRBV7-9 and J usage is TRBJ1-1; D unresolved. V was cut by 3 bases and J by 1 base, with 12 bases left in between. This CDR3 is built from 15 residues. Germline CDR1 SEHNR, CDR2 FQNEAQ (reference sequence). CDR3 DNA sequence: TGTGCCAGCAGCTTCCAGACGACCTCGAACACTGAAGCTTTCTTT. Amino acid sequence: CASSFQTTSNTEAFF.

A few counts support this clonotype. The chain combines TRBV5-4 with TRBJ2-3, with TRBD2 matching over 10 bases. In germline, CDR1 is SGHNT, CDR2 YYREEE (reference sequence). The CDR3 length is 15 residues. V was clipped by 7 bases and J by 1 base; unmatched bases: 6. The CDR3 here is CASAEAGGRTDTQYF. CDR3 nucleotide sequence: TGTGCCAGCGCGGAAGCGGGAGGGCGCACAGATACGCAGTATTTT. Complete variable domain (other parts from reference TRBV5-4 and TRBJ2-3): ETGVTQSPTHLIKTRGQQVTLRCSSQSGHNTVSWYQQALGQGPQFIFQYYREEENGRGNFPPRFSGLQFPNYSSELNVNALELDDSALYLCASAEAGGRTDTQYFGPGTRLTVL.

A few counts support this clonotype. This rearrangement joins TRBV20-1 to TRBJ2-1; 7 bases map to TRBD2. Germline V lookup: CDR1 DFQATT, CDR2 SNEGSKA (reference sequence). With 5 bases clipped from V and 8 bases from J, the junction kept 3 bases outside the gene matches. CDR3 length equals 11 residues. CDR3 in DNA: TGCAGTGCTGGTAGCGGGCATGAGCAGTTCTTC. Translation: CSAGSGHEQFF.

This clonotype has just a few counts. This CDR3 reads CSAHLASASNEQYF. CDR3 nucleotides: TGCAGTGCTCACCTGGCTAGCGCAAGTAACGAGCAGTACTTC. The chain couples TRBV20-1 to TRBJ2-7; D perhaps matches TRBD2 (6 bases). The V gene lost 5 bases and the J gene lost 5 bases, with 19 bases spanning the gap. This CDR3 is 14 amino acids long. Germline V gives CDR1 DFQATT, CDR2 SNEGSKA (reference sequence).

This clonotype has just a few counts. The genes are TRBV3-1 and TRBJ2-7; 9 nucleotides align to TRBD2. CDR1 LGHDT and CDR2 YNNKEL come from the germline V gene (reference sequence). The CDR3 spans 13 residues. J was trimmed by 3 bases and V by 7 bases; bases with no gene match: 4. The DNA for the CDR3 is TGTGCCAGCAATCAAGCGGGGGGCTACGAGCAGTACTTC. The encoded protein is CASNQAGGYEQYF.

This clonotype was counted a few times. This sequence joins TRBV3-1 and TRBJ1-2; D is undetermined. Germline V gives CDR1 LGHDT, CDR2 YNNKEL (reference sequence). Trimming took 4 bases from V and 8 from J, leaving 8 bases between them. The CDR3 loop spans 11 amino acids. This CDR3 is CASSRMFGYTF. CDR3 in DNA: TGTGCCAGCAGCCGAATGTTCGGCTACACCTTC.

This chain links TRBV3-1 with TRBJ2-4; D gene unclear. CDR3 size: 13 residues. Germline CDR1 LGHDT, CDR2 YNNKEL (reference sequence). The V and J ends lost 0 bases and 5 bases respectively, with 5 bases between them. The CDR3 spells CASSQDLENIQYF. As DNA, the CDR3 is TGTGCCAGCAGCCAAGATCTGGAAAACATTCAGTACTTC.

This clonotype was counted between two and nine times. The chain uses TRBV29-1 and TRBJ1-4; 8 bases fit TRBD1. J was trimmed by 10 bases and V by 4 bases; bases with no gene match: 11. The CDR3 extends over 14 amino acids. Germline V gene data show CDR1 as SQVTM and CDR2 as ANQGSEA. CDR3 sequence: CSVVSLGQAPKLFF. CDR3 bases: TGCAGCGTTGTCTCTCTGGGACAGGCCCCAAAACTGTTTTTT.

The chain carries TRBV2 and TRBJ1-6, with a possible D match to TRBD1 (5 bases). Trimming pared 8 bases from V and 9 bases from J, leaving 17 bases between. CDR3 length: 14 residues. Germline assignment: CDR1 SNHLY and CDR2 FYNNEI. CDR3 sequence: CASGAGTYRSPLHF. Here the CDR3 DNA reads TGTGCCAGCGGCGCCGGGACTTATCGTTCACCCCTCCACTTT.

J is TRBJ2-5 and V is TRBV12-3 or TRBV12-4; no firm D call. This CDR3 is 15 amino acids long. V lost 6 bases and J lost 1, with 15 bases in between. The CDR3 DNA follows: TGTGCCAGCAGCCGACCGGACGGAGCCCAAGAGACCCAGTACTTC. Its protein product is CASSRPDGAQETQYF.

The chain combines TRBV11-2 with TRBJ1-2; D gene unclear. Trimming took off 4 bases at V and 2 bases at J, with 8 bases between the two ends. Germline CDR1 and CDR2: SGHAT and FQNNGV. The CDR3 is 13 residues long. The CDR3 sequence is CASSSAANYGYTF. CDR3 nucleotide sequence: TGTGCCAGCAGCTCGGCGGCAAACTATGGCTACACCTTC.

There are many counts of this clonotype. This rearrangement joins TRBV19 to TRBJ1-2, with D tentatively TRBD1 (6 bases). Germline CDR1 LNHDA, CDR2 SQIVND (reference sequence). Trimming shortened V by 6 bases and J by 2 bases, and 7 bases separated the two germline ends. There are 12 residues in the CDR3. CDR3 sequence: CASRTGNYGYTF. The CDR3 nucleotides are TGTGCCAGTAGAACAGGGAACTATGGCTACACCTTC. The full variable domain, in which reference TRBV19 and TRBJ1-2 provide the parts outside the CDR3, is DGGITQSPKYLFRKEGQNVTLSCEQNLNHDAMYWYRQDPGQGLRLIYYSQIVNDFQKGDIAEGYSVSREKKESFPLTVTSAQKNPTAFYLCASRTGNYGYTFGSGTRLTVV.

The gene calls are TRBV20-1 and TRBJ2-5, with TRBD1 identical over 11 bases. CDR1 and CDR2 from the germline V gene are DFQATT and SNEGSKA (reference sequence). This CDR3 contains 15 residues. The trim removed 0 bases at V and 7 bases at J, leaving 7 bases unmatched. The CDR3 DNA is TGCAGTGCTAGAGATTCCGGGACAGGGGGAGGGACCCAGTACTTC. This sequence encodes CSARDSGTGGGTQYF.

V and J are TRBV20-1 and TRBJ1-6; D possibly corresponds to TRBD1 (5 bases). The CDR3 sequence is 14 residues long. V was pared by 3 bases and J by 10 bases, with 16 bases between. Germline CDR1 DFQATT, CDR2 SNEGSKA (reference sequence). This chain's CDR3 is CSASGTVLGSPLHF. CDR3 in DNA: TGCAGTGCTAGTGGGACGGTCCTAGGGTCACCCCTCCACTTT.

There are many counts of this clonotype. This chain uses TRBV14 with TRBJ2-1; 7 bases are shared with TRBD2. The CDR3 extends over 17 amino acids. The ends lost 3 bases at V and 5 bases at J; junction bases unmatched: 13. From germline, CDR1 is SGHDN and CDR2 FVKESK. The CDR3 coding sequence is TGTGCCAGCAGCCACTTCTGGCCTAGCGGTCTAAACAATGAGCAGTTCTTC. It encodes CASSHFWPSGLNNEQFF.

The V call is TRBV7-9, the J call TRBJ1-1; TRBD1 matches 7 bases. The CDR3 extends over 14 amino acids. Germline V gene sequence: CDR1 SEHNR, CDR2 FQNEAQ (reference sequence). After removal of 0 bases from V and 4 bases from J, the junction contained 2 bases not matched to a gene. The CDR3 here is CASSLAQGGTEAFF. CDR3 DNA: TGTGCCAGCAGCTTAGCTCAGGGGGGCACTGAAGCTTTCTTT.

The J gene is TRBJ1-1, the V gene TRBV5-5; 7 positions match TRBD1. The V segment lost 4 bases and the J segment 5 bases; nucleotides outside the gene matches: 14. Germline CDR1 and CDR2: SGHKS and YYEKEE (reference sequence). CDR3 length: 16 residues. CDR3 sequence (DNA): TGTGCCAGCAGCCTGTACCCCCCGACAGGGTGGACTGAAGCTTTCTTT. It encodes CASSLYPPTGWTEAFF.

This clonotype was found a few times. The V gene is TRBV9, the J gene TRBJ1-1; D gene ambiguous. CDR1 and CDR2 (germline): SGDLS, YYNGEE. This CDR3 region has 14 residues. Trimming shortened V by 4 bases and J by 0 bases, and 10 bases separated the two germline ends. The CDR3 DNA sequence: TGTGCCAGCAGCCCTTTTTCTATGAACACTGAAGCTTTCTTT. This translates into CASSPFSMNTEAFF.

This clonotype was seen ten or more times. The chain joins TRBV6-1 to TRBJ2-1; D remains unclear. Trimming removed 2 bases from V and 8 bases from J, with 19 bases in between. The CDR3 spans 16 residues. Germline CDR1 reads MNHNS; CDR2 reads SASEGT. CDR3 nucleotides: TGTGCCAGCAGTGAAACTTCTTGGGCTAGTCGCCATGAGCAGTTCTTC. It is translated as CASSETSWASRHEQFF.

CDR3 in DNA: TGTGCCAGCGGGGCAGGCACTGAAGCTTTCTTT. Protein: CASGAGTEAFF. The rearrangement uses TRBV7-9 and TRBJ1-1, with D tentatively TRBD1 (5 bases). The V gene lost 8 bases and the J gene lost 4 bases, with 8 bases spanning the gap. The germline gives CDR1 SEHNR, CDR2 FQNEAQ (reference sequence). This CDR3 comprises 11 residues.

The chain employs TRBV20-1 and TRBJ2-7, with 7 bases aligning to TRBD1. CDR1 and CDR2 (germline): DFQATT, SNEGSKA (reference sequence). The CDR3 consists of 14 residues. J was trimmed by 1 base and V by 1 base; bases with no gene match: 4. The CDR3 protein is CSARVGTASYEQYF. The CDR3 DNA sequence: TGCAGTGCTAGAGTCGGGACAGCTTCCTACGAGCAGTACTTC.

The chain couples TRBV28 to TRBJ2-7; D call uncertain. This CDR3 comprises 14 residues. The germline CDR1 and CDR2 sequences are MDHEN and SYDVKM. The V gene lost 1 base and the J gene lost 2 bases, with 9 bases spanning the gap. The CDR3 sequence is CASSLFLRTYEQYF. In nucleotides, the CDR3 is TGTGCCAGCAGTTTATTTTTGAGGACCTACGAGCAGTACTTC.

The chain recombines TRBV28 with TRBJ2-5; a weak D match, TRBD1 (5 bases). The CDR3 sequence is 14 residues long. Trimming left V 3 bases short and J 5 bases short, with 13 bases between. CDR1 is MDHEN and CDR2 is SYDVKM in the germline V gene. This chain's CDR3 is CASSFHRRTETQYF. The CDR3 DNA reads TGTGCCAGCAGTTTTCACAGGCGCACGGAGACCCAGTACTTC.

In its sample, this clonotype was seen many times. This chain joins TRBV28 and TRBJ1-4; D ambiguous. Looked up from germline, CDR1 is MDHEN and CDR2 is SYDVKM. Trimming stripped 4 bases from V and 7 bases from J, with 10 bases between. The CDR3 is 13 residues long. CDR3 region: CASSSRGIEKLFF. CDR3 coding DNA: TGTGCCAGCAGTTCGCGGGGAATTGAAAAACTGTTTTTT.

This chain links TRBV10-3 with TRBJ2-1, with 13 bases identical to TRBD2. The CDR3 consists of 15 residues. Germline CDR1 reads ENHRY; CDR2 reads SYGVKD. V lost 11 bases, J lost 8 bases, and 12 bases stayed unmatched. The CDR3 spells CAFARTSGRSDEQFF. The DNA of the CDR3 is TGTGCCTTCGCCCGGACTAGCGGGAGATCTGATGAGCAGTTCTTC.